The 9 T cell receptor beta chains below were found in one sample sequenced in a study of neurological immune-mediated disorders. TCRdb ran MiXCR on the 5' RACE reads and lists one entry per CDR3 protein. Of just under 40,000 distinct CDR3 sequences in the sample, 6% to 7.5% were seen once. The sample was CD4+ T cells from blood. The origin of the receptors is a man aged 50 to 60 in good health.

This clonotype appeared many times. The chain is built from TRBV10-3 and TRBJ2-2; D possibly uses TRBD1 or TRBD2 (5 bases each). This CDR3 has 14 residues. Germline V lookup: CDR1 ENHRY, CDR2 SYGVKD. V was cut by 2 bases and J by 7 bases, with 11 bases left in between. The CDR3 reads CAISERGVGGELFF. The CDR3 DNA reads as TGTGCCATCAGTGAGCGAGGGGTCGGCGGGGAGCTGTTTTTT.

A single count supports this clonotype. V usage is TRBV9 and J usage is TRBJ2-1; TRBD2 matches 8 bases. CDR1 and CDR2 from the germline V gene are SGDLS and YYNGEE. After removal of 2 bases from V and 0 bases from J, the junction contained 1 base not matched to a gene. The CDR3 totals 15 residues. CDR3 sequence (DNA): TGTGCCAGCAGCGTTAGCGGGACCTCCTACAATGAGCAGTTCTTC. It translates to CASSVSGTSYNEQFF.

There are many counts of this clonotype. The genes are TRBV24-1 and TRBJ2-1, with 7 nucleotides matching TRBD2. With V trimmed by 3 bases and J by 0 bases, 4 bases remained unmatched. Germline V CDR1 and CDR2: KGHDR, SFDVKD. CDR3 length equals 16 residues. The CDR3 region is CATSDPRENSYNEQFF. CDR3 nucleotides: TGTGCCACCAGTGATCCGCGGGAGAACTCCTACAATGAGCAGTTCTTC.

This clonotype came up many times. The chain employs TRBV5-1 and TRBJ2-7; possibly TRBD1 for D (6 bases). Germline V lookup: CDR1 SGHRS, CDR2 YFSETQ. Trimming removed 4 bases at V and 0 bases at J, with 14 bases between. This CDR3 is built from 15 residues. CDR3 DNA: TGCGCCAGCAGCCCTCCGACAGGCAACTCCTACGAGCAGTACTTC. Its translation: CASSPPTGNSYEQYF.

The chain carries TRBV28 and TRBJ2-7, with D perhaps given as TRBD1 or TRBD2 (6 bases each). The germline V gene has CDR1 MDHEN and CDR2 SYDVKM. The length of the CDR3 is 13 residues. Trimming shortened V by 7 bases and J by 2 bases, and 12 bases separated the two germline ends. CDR3 DNA: TGTGCCAGCAACGCCGGGGGCCCCTACGAGCAGTACTTC. Translating gives CASNAGGPYEQYF.

This clonotype came up many times. V and J are TRBV7-2 and TRBJ2-1, with 9 bases aligning to TRBD2. CDR1 and CDR2 (germline): SGHTA, FQGNSA. Germline trimming cut 5 bases from V and 2 bases from J; bases unmatched to any gene: 4. The CDR3 length is 15 residues. CDR3 amino acids: CASSPREGPYNEQFF. Here the CDR3 DNA reads TGTGCCAGCAGCCCGCGGGAGGGACCCTACAATGAGCAGTTCTTC.

This clonotype was detected many times. As DNA, the CDR3 is TGCAGTGCTCCGAAGGGTAGCTCCTACGAGCAGTACTTC. Amino acids: CSAPKGSSYEQYF. The rearrangement uses TRBV20-1 and TRBJ2-7, with D unclear. The ends were cut back, 5 bases at V and 0 bases at J, with 11 bases in the middle. The CDR3 has 13 residues. CDR1 is DFQATT, CDR2 SNEGSKA, per germline (reference sequence).

Ten or more counts support this clonotype. The chain employs TRBV20-1 and TRBJ1-6; D remains ambiguous. CDR3 size: 14 residues. Germline V CDR1 and CDR2: DFQATT, SNEGSKA (reference sequence). V was cut by 3 bases and J by 0 bases, with 6 bases left in between. This CDR3 is CSARNSSYNSPLHF. Here the CDR3 DNA reads TGCAGTGCTAGGAACAGCTCCTATAATTCACCCCTCCACTTT.

This clonotype was found a few times. This chain links TRBV6-2 or TRBV6-3 with TRBJ2-1, with TRBD1 matching over 10 bases. V was clipped by 7 bases and J by 7 bases; unmatched bases: 13. The CDR3 runs 16 residues. The germline V gene has CDR1 MNHEY and CDR2 SVGEGT. DNA for the CDR3: TGTGCCAGCATCCGACCTTCGGGACAGGGGAAAAATGAGCAGTTCTTC. It is translated as CASIRPSGQGKNEQFF.